The 20 T cell receptor beta chains listed next were all sequenced from one sample in a study of beta chain features in type 1 diabetes. Study observations and caveats: Shorter TCRB CDR3s, moderately but significantly so, marked every one of the four CD4+ subsets in Type 1 diabetes patients.

What was sequenced were expressed TCRB transcripts, since all of the isolated RNA had been reverse transcribed. The repertoire was sequenced with immunoSEQ multiplex PCR; TCRdb's copy has only in-frame clones and lacks some. The sample records around 650,000 clones, 9.5% to 15% being singletons. Which antigens these TCRs recognize remains unknown. Sample: naive CD4+ T cells from blood. The receptors derive from a young man with type 1 diabetes.

A few counts support this clone. The J gene is TRBJ1-3, the V gene TRBV29-1; TRBD1 agrees at 8 bases. Germline-derived CDR1 and CDR2 are SQVTM and ANQGSEA. Trimming removed 6 bases from V and 2 bases from J; junction bases left unmatched: 6. This CDR3 has 14 residues. The CDR3 sequence is CSVLQGATGNTIYF. CDR3 DNA: TGCAGCGTCCTCCAGGGGGCCACTGGAAACACCATATATTTT.

In its sample, this clone was seen many times. This chain connects TRBV6-5 to TRBJ2-3, with a tentative D call TRBD2 (6 bases). CDR3 length: 14 residues. CDR1 and CDR2 (germline): MNHEY, SVGAGI. Trimming removed 6 bases at V and 4 bases at J, with 14 bases between. The CDR3 reads CASRPTGGPDTQYF. The CDR3 coding sequence is TGTGCCAGCAGACCCACAGGAGGGCCAGATACGCAGTATTTT.

This clone has only a few counts. The V call is TRBV7-2, the J call TRBJ2-3; 8 bases match TRBD1. CDR3 length equals 14 residues. Losses at the gene ends were 8 bases for V and 2 bases for J; bases not matched to a gene: 6. The V gene's germline CDR1 is SGHTA and CDR2 FQGNSA. Here the CDR3 DNA reads TGTGCCAGCTCCCGGACAGGGTTCACAGATACGCAGTATTTT. Translating it yields CASSRTGFTDTQYF.

V is TRBV6-5 and J is TRBJ2-1, with D possibly being TRBD1 (7 bases). This CDR3 comprises 14 residues. Germline V CDR1 and CDR2: MNHEY, SVGAGI. The V gene lost 5 bases and the J gene lost 4 bases, with 12 bases spanning the gap. The CDR3 protein is CASSPRDSYNEQFF. CDR3 nucleotides: TGTGCCAGCAGTCCGCGGGACAGTTACAATGAGCAGTTCTTC.

In this sample, this clone turned up a few times. V and J are TRBV5-4 and TRBJ2-7; D unresolved. Germline-derived CDR1 and CDR2 are SGHNT and YYREEE (reference sequence). Trimming removed 4 bases at V and 4 bases at J, with 6 bases between. The CDR3 is made up of 11 amino acids. CDR3 sequence reads: CASSRGYEQYF. The CDR3 coding sequence is TGTGCCAGCAGCCGAGGATACGAGCAGTACTTC.

J is TRBJ1-1 and V is TRBV29-1, with a tentative D call TRBD1 (6 bases). CDR3 size: 13 residues. CDR1 and CDR2 (germline): SQVTM, ANQGSEA. The germline V and J ends were trimmed by 7 bases and 3 bases, with 15 bases remaining between them. The CDR3 DNA reads TGCAGCGCCCTCAAGGGGGGCCACACTGAAGCTTTCTTT. Residues: CSALKGGHTEAFF.

This clone has just a few counts. The CDR3 DNA reads TGTGCCAGCAGCGACCGCTCTGGGGCCAACGTCCTGACTTTC. It encodes CASSDRSGANVLTF. The V call is TRBV9, the J call TRBJ2-6; D unresolved. CDR1 and CDR2 from the germline V gene are SGDLS and YYNGEE. The V and J ends lost 3 bases and 0 bases respectively, with 4 bases between them. This CDR3 has 14 residues.

V usage is TRBV6-1 and J usage is TRBJ2-5, with D possibly being TRBD2 (5 bases). V was clipped by 2 bases and J by 5 bases, with 15 bases between them. The germline CDR1 and CDR2 sequences are MNHNS and SASEGT. The CDR3 contains 15 residues. In DNA, the CDR3 is TGTGCCAGCAGTGAAACGACTACCCGGCAGGAGACCCAGTACTTC. Its protein product is CASSETTTRQETQYF.

The chain carries TRBV14 and TRBJ2-7; a possible D gene is TRBD2 (5 bases). Germline V CDR1 and CDR2: SGHDN, FVKESK. The V end was cut by 1 base, the J end by 3 bases, with 10 bases between. The CDR3 spans 14 residues. For the CDR3, the DNA is TGTGCCAGCAGCCAAGTGCCCGGAGGCTACGAGCAGTACTTC. Its protein product is CASSQVPGGYEQYF.

Points on this clone: With a much larger clone just one base away, this may be a read error. This chain uses TRBV7-2 with TRBJ2-6, with unresolved D. CDR3 length equals 13 residues. Trimming left V 6 bases short and J 0 bases short, with 3 bases between. Per the germline V gene, CDR1 is SGHTA and CDR2 is FQGNSA. The CDR3 nucleotides are TGTGCCAGCAGTGACTCTGGGGCCAACGTCCTGACTTTC. Translated, it gives CASSDSGANVLTF.

This clone was found a few times. The chain carries TRBV2 and TRBJ1-5; tentatively, D is TRBD1 (5 bases). V was shortened by 1 base and J by 7 bases, with 11 bases between the two germline ends. Per germline, CDR1 SNHLY and CDR2 FYNNEI. The CDR3 totals 14 residues. The CDR3 loop reads CASSEGLGPQPQHF. CDR3 DNA sequence: TGTGCCAGCAGTGAAGGTTTGGGACCCCAGCCCCAGCATTTT.

The V and J genes are TRBV5-1 and TRBJ2-3; D is undetermined. This CDR3 has 15 amino acids. The V end lost 7 bases, the J end lost 2 bases, and 17 bases lay between the germline ends. CDR1 is SGHRS, CDR2 YFSETQ, per germline. The CDR3 region has the DNA TGCGCCAGCGCGATACGTGGAGCAAACACAGATACGCAGTATTTT. This codes for CASAIRGANTDTQYF.

This clone has a handful of counts. The chain joins TRBV15 to TRBJ1-2; D is unresolved. The V gene's germline CDR1 is LNHNV and CDR2 YYDKDF (reference sequence). The CDR3 is 14 residues long. Trimming shortened V by 5 bases and J by 3 bases, and 13 bases separated the two germline ends. The DNA for the CDR3 is TGTGCCACCAGCTCCTTATTAGGGCACTATGGCTACACCTTC. Its translation: CATSSLLGHYGYTF.

This clone was recorded a few times. The rearrangement joins TRBV12-5 to TRBJ2-5; 7 nucleotides align to TRBD1. V lost 1 base and J lost 2; bases outside the gene matches: 7. The CDR3 is 16 residues long. Germline V gives CDR1 LGHNT, CDR2 FRNRAP. The CDR3 sequence: CASGLATGARQETQYF. In DNA, the CDR3 is TGTGCTAGTGGTTTGGCCACAGGGGCGAGACAAGAGACCCAGTACTTC.

This clone was found a few times. The gene calls are TRBV7-9 and TRBJ1-2; 8 nucleotides line up with TRBD1. The CDR3 is 15 amino acids. The ends lost 5 bases at V and 1 base at J; junction bases unmatched: 6. The germline CDR1 and CDR2 sequences are SEHNR and FQNEAQ (reference sequence). CDR3 sequence: CASSMTGQVNYGYTF. CDR3 coding DNA: TGTGCCAGCAGCATGACGGGACAGGTTAACTATGGCTACACCTTC.

The rearrangement joins TRBV9 to TRBJ1-1; D remains unclear. Trimming took 0 bases from V and 8 from J, leaving 17 bases between them. CDR1 is SGDLS and CDR2 is YYNGEE in the germline V gene. CDR3 length: 15 residues. The CDR3 bases are TGTGCCAGCAGCGTAGGGACGGTCGGAATCGGCGAAGCTTTCTTT. It specifies CASSVGTVGIGEAFF.

This clone showed up just a few times. The rearrangement uses TRBV7-2 and TRBJ2-1; TRBD2 aligns across 8 bases. The V and J ends lost 2 bases and 8 bases, in that order; junction bases with no gene match: 8. The CDR3 spans 15 residues. In germline, CDR1 is SGHTA, CDR2 FQGNSA. CDR3 nucleotide sequence: TGTGCCAGCAGCTTACAAGCGGGGGAGCAGGATGAGCAGTTCTTC. Its protein product is CASSLQAGEQDEQFF. Complete variable domain (other parts from reference TRBV7-2 and TRBJ2-1): GAGVSQSPSNKVTEKGKDVELRCDPISGHTALYWYRQSLGQGLEFLIYFQGNSAPDKSGLPSDRFSAERTGGSVSTLTIQRTQQEDSAVYLCASSLQAGEQDEQFFGPGTRLTVL.

This clone has a handful of counts. The chain couples TRBV5-6 to TRBJ2-6; D remains unclear. The CDR3 totals 16 residues. Trimming pared 4 bases from V and 0 bases from J, leaving 11 bases between. Germline V lookup: CDR1 SGHDT, CDR2 YYEEEE. The CDR3 coding sequence is TGTGCCAGCAGCCCTGGTGTAAGCTCTGGGGCCAACGTCCTGACTTTC. Translated: CASSPGVSSGANVLTF.

Only a few counts were recorded for this clone. CDR3 sequence reads: CASSYTGDSYEQYF. The CDR3, as DNA: TGTGCCAGCAGTTACACAGGGGATAGTTACGAGCAGTACTTC. The chain recombines TRBV6-6 with TRBJ2-7, with 7 bases lining up with TRBD1. Germline V lookup: CDR1 MNHNY, CDR2 SVGAGI (reference sequence). V lost 2 bases and J lost 4; bases outside the gene matches: 5. This CDR3 is 14 amino acids long.

This clone came up a few times. The V gene is TRBV5-1, the J gene TRBJ1-5; D possibly corresponds to TRBD1 (5 bases). Germline V gene sequence: CDR1 SGHRS, CDR2 YFSETQ. CDR3 length: 14 amino acids. V lost 0 bases to trimming and J lost 2 bases, with 6 bases between them. The CDR3 reads CASSLEQGNQPQHF. Written as DNA, the CDR3 is TGCGCCAGCAGCTTGGAACAGGGCAATCAGCCCCAGCATTTT.